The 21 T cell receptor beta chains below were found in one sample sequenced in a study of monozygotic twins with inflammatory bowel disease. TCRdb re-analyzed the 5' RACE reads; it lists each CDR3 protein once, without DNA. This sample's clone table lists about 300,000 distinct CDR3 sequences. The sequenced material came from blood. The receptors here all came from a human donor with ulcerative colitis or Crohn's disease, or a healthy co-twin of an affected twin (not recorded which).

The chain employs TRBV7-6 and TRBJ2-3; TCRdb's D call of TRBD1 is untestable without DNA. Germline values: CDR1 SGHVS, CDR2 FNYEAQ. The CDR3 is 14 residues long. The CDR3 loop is CASSSGQNTDTQYF.

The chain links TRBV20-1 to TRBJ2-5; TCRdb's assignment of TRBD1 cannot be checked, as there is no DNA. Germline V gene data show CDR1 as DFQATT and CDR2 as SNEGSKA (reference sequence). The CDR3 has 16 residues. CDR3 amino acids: CSARAYGTGYQETQYF.

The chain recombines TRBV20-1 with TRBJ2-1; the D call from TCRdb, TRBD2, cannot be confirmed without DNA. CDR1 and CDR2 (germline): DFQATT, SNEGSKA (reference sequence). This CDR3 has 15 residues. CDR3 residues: CSARGLAGVKDEQFF.

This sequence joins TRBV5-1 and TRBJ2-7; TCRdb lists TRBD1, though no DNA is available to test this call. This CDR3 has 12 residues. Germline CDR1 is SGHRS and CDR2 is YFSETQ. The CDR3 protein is CASSWGGREQYF.

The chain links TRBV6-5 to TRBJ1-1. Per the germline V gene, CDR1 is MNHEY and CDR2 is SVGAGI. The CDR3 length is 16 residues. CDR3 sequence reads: CASSYFGTSGNTEAFF.

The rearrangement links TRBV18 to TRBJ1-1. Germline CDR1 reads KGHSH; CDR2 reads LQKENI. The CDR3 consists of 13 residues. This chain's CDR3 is CASSPPRAAEAFF.

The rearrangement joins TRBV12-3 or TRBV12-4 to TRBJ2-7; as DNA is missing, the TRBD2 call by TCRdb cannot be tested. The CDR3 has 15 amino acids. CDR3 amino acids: CASSLGLAGVEEQYF.

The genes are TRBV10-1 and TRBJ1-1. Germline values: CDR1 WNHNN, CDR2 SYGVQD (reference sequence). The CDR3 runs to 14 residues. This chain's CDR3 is CASSESGIYTEAFF.

CDR3 region: CASSQATYYEQYF. The chain recombines TRBV4-3 with TRBJ2-7. The germline gives CDR1 LGHNA, CDR2 YSLEER. This CDR3 has 13 residues.

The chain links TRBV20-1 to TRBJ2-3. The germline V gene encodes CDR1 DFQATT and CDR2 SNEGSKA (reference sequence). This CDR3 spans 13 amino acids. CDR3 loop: CSVLVGRTDTQYF.

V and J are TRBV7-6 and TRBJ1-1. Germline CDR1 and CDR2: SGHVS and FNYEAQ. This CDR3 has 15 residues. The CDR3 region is CASRAAGTPNTEAFF.

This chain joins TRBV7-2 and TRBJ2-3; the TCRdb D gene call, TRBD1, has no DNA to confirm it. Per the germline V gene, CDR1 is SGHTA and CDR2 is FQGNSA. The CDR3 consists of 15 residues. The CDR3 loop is CATTSAGAVTDTQYF.

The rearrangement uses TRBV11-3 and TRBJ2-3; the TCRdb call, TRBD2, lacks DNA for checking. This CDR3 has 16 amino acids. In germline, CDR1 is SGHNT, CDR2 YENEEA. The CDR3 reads CASSPGGAGVPDTQYF.

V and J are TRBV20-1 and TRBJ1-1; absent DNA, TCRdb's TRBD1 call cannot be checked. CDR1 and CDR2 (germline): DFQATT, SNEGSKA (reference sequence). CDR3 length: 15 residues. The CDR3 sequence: CSAPNSRTVLTEAFF.

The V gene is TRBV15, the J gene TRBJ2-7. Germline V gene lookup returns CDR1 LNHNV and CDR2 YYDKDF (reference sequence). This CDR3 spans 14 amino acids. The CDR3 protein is CATSRGADRDEQYF.

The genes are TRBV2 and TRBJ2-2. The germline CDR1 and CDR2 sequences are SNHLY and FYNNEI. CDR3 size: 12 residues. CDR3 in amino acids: CASRLSLGELFF.

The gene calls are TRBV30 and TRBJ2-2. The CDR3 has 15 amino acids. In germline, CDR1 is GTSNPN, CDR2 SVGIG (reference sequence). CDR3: CAWSRGSLNTGELFF.

The CDR3 here is CASLPQGNFHNEQFF. V and J are TRBV7-2 and TRBJ2-1. The CDR3 totals 15 residues. CDR1 is SGHTA, CDR2 FQGNSA, per germline. Based on the CDR3 plus reference TRBV7-2 and TRBJ2-1, the full variable domain is GAGVSQSPSNKVTEKGKDVELRCDPISGHTALYWYRQSLGQGLEFLIYFQGNSAPDKSGLPSDRFSAERTGGSVSTLTIQRTQQEDSAVYLCASLPQGNFHNEQFFGPGTRLTVL.

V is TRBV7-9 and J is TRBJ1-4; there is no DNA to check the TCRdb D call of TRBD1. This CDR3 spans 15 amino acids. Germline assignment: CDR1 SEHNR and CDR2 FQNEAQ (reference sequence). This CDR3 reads CASSLAAQGNEKLFF.

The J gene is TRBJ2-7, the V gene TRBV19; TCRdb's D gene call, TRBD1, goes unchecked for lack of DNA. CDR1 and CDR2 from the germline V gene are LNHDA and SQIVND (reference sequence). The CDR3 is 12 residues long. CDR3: CASSIGGGQQYF.

CDR3 sequence reads: CASSFEDRWLQQFF. The chain combines TRBV5-6 with TRBJ2-1; the TCRdb D gene call, TRBD1, has no DNA to confirm it. This CDR3 has 14 residues. The germline CDR1 and CDR2 sequences are SGHDT and YYEEEE.